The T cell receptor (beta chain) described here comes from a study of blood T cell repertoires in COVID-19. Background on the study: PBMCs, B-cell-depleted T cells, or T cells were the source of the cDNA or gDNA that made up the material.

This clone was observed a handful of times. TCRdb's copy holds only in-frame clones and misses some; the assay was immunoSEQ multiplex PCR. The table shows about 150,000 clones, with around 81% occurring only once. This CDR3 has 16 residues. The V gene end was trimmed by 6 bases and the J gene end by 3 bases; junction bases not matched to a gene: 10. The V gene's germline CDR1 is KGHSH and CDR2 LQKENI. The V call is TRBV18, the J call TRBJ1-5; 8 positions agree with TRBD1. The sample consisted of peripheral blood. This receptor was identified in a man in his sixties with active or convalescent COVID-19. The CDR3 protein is CASSQSQGVSNQPQHF. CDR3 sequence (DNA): TGTGCCAGCTCTCAATCACAGGGGGTATCCAATCAGCCCCAGCATTTT.